This is a list of T cell receptor beta chains from one sample in a study of T cell responses to AZD1222 COVID-19 vaccine. Only in-frame clones appear in the TCRdb table, and some are missing; sequencing was by immunoSEQ multiplex PCR. The profile shows about 92,000 clones, 85% to 90% of them singletons. Material: peripheral blood, obtained on day 0 of AZD1222 vaccination. The receptors come from an adult in good health. The CDR3 runs from the conserved cysteine through the conserved F or W. The D gene is left open where the match is weak. Not all rows give a size; the values are once, few, many and, for expanded clones, a class.

.,16,TRBJ2-1,TRBV19,.,CASSIPFGYSYNEQFF,TGTGCCAGTAGTATTCCCTTCGGTTACTCCTACAATGAGCAGTTCTTC
.,15,TRBJ1-1,TRBV19,.,CASRPSGAATTEAFF,TGTGCCAGTAGGCCCAGTGGGGCGGCAACTACTGAAGCTTTCTTT
TRBD2,17,TRBJ2-2,TRBV7-2,.,CASSLQGGGGNTGELFF,TGTGCCAGCAGCCTCCAAGGTGGCGGGGGGAACACCGGGGAGCTGTTTTTT
TRBD1,14,TRBJ1-1,TRBV28,.,CASSSTGVGTEAFF,TGTGCCAGCAGTTCCACAGGGGTTGGCACTGAAGCTTTCTTT
.,14,TRBJ2-7,TRBV18,.,CASSWTANSYEQYF,TGTGCCAGCTCATGGACAGCCAACTCCTACGAGCAGTACTTC
.,14,TRBJ2-7,TRBV7-9,.,CASSQGAWHDEQYF,TGTGCCAGCAGCCAGGGTGCCTGGCACGACGAGCAGTACTTC
TRBD2,15,TRBJ2-5,TRBV6-2/TRBV6-3,.,CASSYSTGGGETQYF,TGTGCCAGCAGTTACTCGACGGGAGGCGGGGAGACCCAGTACTTC
.,14,TRBJ1-3,TRBV9,.,CASSADRLGNTIYF,TGTGCCAGCAGCGCCGACAGACTTGGAAACACCATATATTTT
TRBD2,16,TRBJ2-1,TRBV4-1,.,CASSPGTSGRLNEQFF,TGCGCCAGCAGCCCTGGGACTAGCGGGAGGCTCAATGAGCAGTTCTTC
.,16,TRBJ1-1,TRBV19,.,CASSIGGGGLNTEAFF,TGTGCCAGTAGTATAGGGGGGGGAGGACTGAACACTGAAGCTTTCTTT
.,16,TRBJ2-2,TRBV9,.,CASSPSVGGATGELFF,TGTGCCAGCAGCCCTTCAGTGGGGGGCGCAACCGGGGAGCTGTTTTTT
TRBD1,15,TRBJ1-2,TRBV19,.,CASSTLGQGPGGYTF,TGTGCCAGTAGTACACTCGGACAGGGTCCAGGAGGCTACACCTTC
TRBD2,14,TRBJ2-7,TRBV3-1/TRBV3-2,.,CASSGTSGAYEQYF,TGTGCCAGCAGCGGGACTAGCGGGGCCTACGAGCAGTACTTC
.,15,TRBJ1-2,TRBV19,once,CASSIAALSNYGYTF,TGTGCCAGTAGTATAGCGGCGCTTTCTAACTATGGCTACACCTTC
.,12,TRBJ2-2,TRBV6-6,once,CASSPRSGELFF,TGTGCCAGCAGCCCCCGATCCGGGGAGCTGTTTTTT
TRBD1,19,TRBJ1-3,TRBV18,.,CASSHDTGWDRNSGNTIYF,TGTGCCAGCTCCCACGATACCGGTTGGGACAGAAACTCTGGAAACACCATATATTTT
.,14,TRBJ1-1,TRBV6-1,.,CASSESGSETEAFF,TGTGCCAGCAGTGAATCAGGATCGGAAACTGAAGCTTTCTTT
.,14,TRBJ1-2,TRBV30,.,CAWLIPRTNYGYTF,TGTGCCTGGCTCATCCCTAGAACAAACTATGGCTACACCTTC
TRBD1,17,TRBJ1-1,TRBV5-1,.,CASSPRDRGLLGTEAFF,TGCGCCAGCAGCCCCCGGGACAGGGGGCTTTTGGGCACTGAAGCTTTCTTT
TRBD1,13,TRBJ2-1,TRBV6-5,.,CASDGQGANEQFF,TGTGCCAGCGACGGACAGGGGGCGAATGAGCAGTTCTTC
.,14,TRBJ2-7,TRBV7-2,.,CASSLGPTSYEQYF,TGTGCCAGCAGCTTAGGGCCAACATCGTACGAGCAGTACTTC
.,16,TRBJ2-3,TRBV7-2,.,CASSLVGDPSTDTQYF,TGTGCCAGCAGCTTAGTCGGGGACCCAAGCACAGATACGCAGTATTTT
TRBD2,13,TRBJ2-3,TRBV6-5,.,CANLAGDTDTQYF,TGTGCCAACTTAGCGGGAGACACAGATACGCAGTATTTT
.,12,TRBJ1-4,TRBV18,once,CASSPQAEKLFF,TGTGCCAGCTCACCACAGGCCGAAAAACTGTTTTTT
.,14,TRBJ2-5,TRBV28,.,CASSLSLPSETQYF,TGTGCCAGCAGTTTAAGTCTCCCTTCGGAGACCCAGTACTTC
.,17,TRBJ2-3,TRBV7-9,.,CASSLDGRAKSADTQYF,TGTGCCAGCAGCTTAGACGGGCGGGCTAAAAGTGCAGATACGCAGTATTTT
.,16,TRBJ1-4,TRBV7-9,.,CASSLAPPGGNEKLFF,TGTGCCAGCAGCTTAGCGCCCCCAGGCGGTAATGAAAAACTGTTTTTT
TRBD1,18,TRBJ1-2,TRBV11-2,.,CASSLDPPRTGIIHGYTF,TGTGCCAGCAGCTTAGATCCCCCTCGGACAGGGATCATACATGGCTACACCTTC
TRBD1,15,TRBJ2-5,TRBV5-6,.,CASSLEGQGVETQYF,TGTGCCAGCAGCTTGGAAGGACAGGGGGTGGAGACCCAGTACTTC
.,14,TRBJ1-1,TRBV6-5,.,CASRGGRLNTEAFF,TGTGCCAGCAGGGGGGGCCGGCTGAACACTGAAGCTTTCTTT
TRBD1,17,TRBJ2-7,TRBV6-1,.,CASSEALPGQGLDEQYF,TGTGCCAGCAGTGAAGCGCTTCCAGGACAGGGGTTGGACGAGCAGTACTTC
.,15,TRBJ2-1,TRBV3-1/TRBV3-2,.,CASSASSGTYNEQFF,TGTGCCAGCAGCGCCAGCTCTGGGACCTACAATGAGCAGTTCTTC
.,14,TRBJ1-1,TRBV15,.,CATSRQGKNTEAFF,TGTGCCACCAGCAGACAGGGAAAGAACACTGAAGCTTTCTTT
.,12,TRBJ1-2,TRBV12-3/TRBV12-4,once,CASSFSQYGYTF,TGTGCCAGCAGTTTTAGCCAGTACGGCTACACCTTC
.,12,TRBJ1-1,TRBV6-6,.,CASSFGLTEAFF,TGTGCCAGCAGCTTCGGACTCACTGAAGCTTTCTTT
.,16,TRBJ2-1,TRBV15,.,CATSRTGTPIYNEQFF,TGTGCCACCAGCAGAACCGGGACACCAATCTACAATGAGCAGTTCTTC
.,12,TRBJ1-1,TRBV5-8,once,CASSLAWSGAFF,TGTGCCAGCAGCTTGGCGTGGAGCGGAGCTTTCTTT
.,16,TRBJ1-3,TRBV6-5,.,CASSYSGGRSGNTIYF,TGTGCCAGCAGTTACTCGGGGGGACGCTCGGGAAACACCATATATTTT
.,15,TRBJ2-2,TRBV25-1,once,CASSEKGADTGELFF,TGTGCCAGCAGTGAAAAAGGGGCCGACACCGGGGAGCTGTTTTTT
.,15,TRBJ2-5,TRBV3-1/TRBV3-2,.,CASSPLQAAQETQYF,TGTGCCAGCAGCCCCTTACAGGCGGCCCAAGAGACCCAGTACTTC
.,11,TRBJ1-1,TRBV28,.,CASSFLGGAFF,TGTGCCAGCAGTTTTCTAGGGGGAGCTTTCTTT
.,15,TRBJ1-2,TRBV19,.,CASRGQGSNNYGYTF,TGTGCCAGTAGGGGACAAGGCTCGAATAACTATGGCTACACCTTC
.,15,TRBJ2-3,TRBV24-1,.,CATSEVGRYTDTQYF,TGTGCCACCAGTGAAGTCGGGAGATACACAGATACGCAGTATTTT
.,14,TRBJ1-1,TRBV2,.,CASGRSNMNTEAFF,TGTGCCAGCGGTAGGAGCAACATGAACACTGAAGCTTTCTTT
.,19,TRBJ2-7,TRBV1,.,CTSSHPSQALAGHRYEQYF,TGCACCAGCAGCCACCCCAGCCAGGCGCTAGCGGGGCATAGGTACGAGCAGTACTTC
.,13,TRBJ2-2,TRBV6-5,.,CAGRFYRTGELFF,TGTGCCGGAAGGTTTTATAGAACAGGGGAGCTGTTTTTT
TRBD1,16,TRBJ1-1,TRBV6-2/TRBV6-3,.,CASSPRLRGPDTEAFF,TGTGCCAGCAGCCCTCGACTCAGGGGGCCTGACACTGAAGCTTTCTTT
.,15,TRBJ1-2,TRBV5-1,.,CASSLAVGGLYGYTF,TGCGCCAGCAGCTTGGCCGTGGGGGGTCTCTATGGCTACACCTTC